A selection of T cell receptor beta chains follows, all from one sample in a study of T cell changes during pregnancy in multiple sclerosis. Sequenced by immunoSEQ multiplex PCR; TCRdb stores in-frame clones only, minus some. Seen here are tens of thousands of clones, 80% to 90% observed once, and the top ten hold less than 3.5%. Sample: peripheral blood, taken before pregnancy. These receptors were taken from a female donor with multiple sclerosis, enrolled in a pregnancy study. Each CDR3 is given with its conserved first and last residue. Each record gives: V gene, D gene, J gene, clone size, CDR3 protein, CDR3 DNA. D genes are given only for firm matches. Expanded clones get a size class; other rows say once, few or many, or leave the size out.

V: TRBV27; D: -; J: TRBJ2-5; size: -; CDR3: CASSPLDIQETQYF; DNA: TGTGCCAGCAGTCCCCTGGACATACAAGAGACCCAGTACTTC
V: TRBV7-9; D: -; J: TRBJ2-7; size: few; CDR3: CASSLMLGSQGEQYF; DNA: TGTGCCAGCAGCTTAATGTTGGGCAGTCAGGGAGAGCAGTACTTC
V: TRBV10-3; D: -; J: TRBJ1-3; size: once; CDR3: CAMGLEGSGNTIYF; DNA: TGTGCCATGGGACTTGAAGGCTCTGGAAACACCATATATTTT
V: TRBV5-8; D: TRBD1; J: TRBJ1-5; size: once; CDR3: CASRPLTGGGNQPQHF; DNA: TGTGCCAGCAGGCCCCTGACAGGGGGTGGCAATCAGCCCCAGCATTTT
V: TRBV30; D: TRBD1; J: TRBJ1-2; size: few; CDR3: CAWTTGTYGYTF; DNA: TGTGCCTGGACGACAGGGACATATGGCTACACCTTC
V: TRBV5-1; D: -; J: TRBJ1-1; size: -; CDR3: CASRDSLINTEAFF; DNA: TGCGCCAGCAGGGACAGCCTCATAAACACTGAAGCTTTCTTT
V: TRBV6-5; D: TRBD2; J: TRBJ2-7; size: -; CDR3: CASFAGGEQYF; DNA: TGTGCCAGCTTCGCGGGAGGGGAGCAGTACTTC
V: TRBV7-3; D: -; J: TRBJ1-1; size: -; CDR3: CASSSRQNTEAFF; DNA: TGTGCCAGCAGCTCCCGACAGAACACTGAAGCTTTCTTT
V: TRBV5-8; D: -; J: TRBJ1-5; size: -; CDR3: CASSHGAGNQPQHF; DNA: TGTGCCAGCAGCCATGGGGCTGGAAATCAGCCCCAGCATTTT
V: TRBV19; D: TRBD2; J: TRBJ2-1; size: once; CDR3: CASSKGLAETYNEQFF; DNA: TGTGCCAGTAGTAAGGGACTAGCGGAAACTTACAATGAGCAGTTCTTC
V: TRBV7-9; D: TRBD1; J: TRBJ1-2; size: -; CDR3: CASSSTGGSDGYTF; DNA: TGTGCCAGCAGCTCGACAGGGGGCTCGGATGGCTACACCTTC
V: TRBV4-3; D: TRBD1; J: TRBJ1-4; size: -; CDR3: CASSQDTGTGGEKLFF; DNA: TGCGCCAGCAGCCAAGACACCGGGACAGGTGGTGAAAAACTGTTTTTT
V: TRBV5-6; D: -; J: TRBJ1-6; size: -; CDR3: CASTGGWDSYNSPLHF; DNA: TGTGCCAGCACCGGAGGGTGGGACTCCTATAATTCACCCCTCCACTTT
V: TRBV25-1; D: -; J: TRBJ2-2; size: once; CDR3: CASSEEAPNTGELFF; DNA: TGTGCCAGCAGTGAGGAGGCCCCGAACACCGGGGAGCTGTTTTTT
V: TRBV11-2; D: TRBD1; J: TRBJ1-2; size: -; CDR3: CASSPPGQNYGYTF; DNA: TGTGCCAGCAGCCCGCCGGGACAGAACTATGGCTACACCTTC
V: TRBV10-3; D: TRBD1; J: TRBJ2-7; size: -; CDR3: CAISGSGQGAEQYF; DNA: TGTGCCATCAGTGGATCGGGACAGGGGGCCGAGCAGTACTTC
V: TRBV10-3; D: TRBD1; J: TRBJ1-1; size: -; CDR3: CAIRETGDDAEAFF; DNA: TGTGCCATCAGAGAAACAGGGGACGACGCTGAAGCTTTCTTT
V: TRBV4-2; D: TRBD1; J: TRBJ1-5; size: few; CDR3: CASSQDTRQGIYQPQHF; DNA: TGTGCCAGCAGCCAAGATACGAGACAGGGAATCTATCAGCCCCAGCATTTT
V: TRBV9; D: -; J: TRBJ1-2; size: -; CDR3: CASSVSTGSMGYTF; DNA: TGTGCCAGCAGCGTATCCACAGGATCTATGGGCTACACCTTC
V: TRBV6-5; D: -; J: TRBJ1-1; size: -; CDR3: CASSYRGGGTEAFF; DNA: TGTGCCAGCAGTTACAGGGGCGGTGGCACTGAAGCTTTCTTT
V: TRBV4-1; D: TRBD2; J: TRBJ2-7; size: -; CDR3: CASSHGGGAYEQYF; DNA: TGCGCCAGCAGCCATGGCGGGGGGGCTTACGAGCAGTACTTC
V: TRBV5-6; D: -; J: TRBJ2-7; size: -; CDR3: CASSYRDEQYF; DNA: TGTGCCAGCAGCTACCGGGACGAGCAGTACTTC
V: TRBV5-1; D: TRBD1; J: TRBJ2-7; size: -; CDR3: CASSLFPGQGSEQYF; DNA: TGCGCCAGCAGCCTCTTCCCGGGACAGGGCAGCGAGCAGTACTTC
V: TRBV5-5; D: TRBD2; J: TRBJ2-3; size: -; CDR3: CASSSRDQAGSTDTQYF; DNA: TGTGCCAGCAGTTCTAGGGATCAAGCGGGATCCACAGATACGCAGTATTTT
V: TRBV7-9; D: -; J: TRBJ2-4; size: -; CDR3: CASSLVAYRAQDIQYF; DNA: TGTGCCAGCAGCTTAGTGGCGTACAGGGCCCAGGACATTCAGTACTTC
V: TRBV14; D: TRBD2; J: TRBJ2-7; size: -; CDR3: CASSQGTSGTYEQYF; DNA: TGTGCCAGCAGCCAAGGGACTAGCGGGACCTACGAGCAGTACTTC
V: TRBV5-1; D: TRBD2; J: TRBJ2-6; size: -; CDR3: CASSLGTSGRGGANVLTF; DNA: TGCGCCAGCAGCTTGGGGACTAGCGGGAGAGGTGGGGCCAACGTCCTGACTTTC
V: TRBV7-9; D: TRBD1; J: TRBJ1-3; size: -; CDR3: CASSPGTGGGNTIYF; DNA: TGTGCCAGCAGCCCCGGGACAGGAGGTGGAAACACCATATATTTT
V: TRBV6-5; D: -; J: TRBJ1-2; size: -; CDR3: CASSYSEGGALYGYTF; DNA: TGTGCCAGCAGTTACAGTGAAGGGGGAGCACTCTATGGCTACACCTTC
V: TRBV5-1; D: -; J: TRBJ1-2; size: -; CDR3: CASRLQVEVYGYTF; DNA: TGCGCCAGCAGGTTACAGGTAGAGGTTTATGGCTACACCTTC
V: TRBV4-2; D: -; J: TRBJ2-3; size: -; CDR3: CASMGGPGDTQYF; DNA: TGTGCCAGCATGGGGGGGCCAGGAGATACGCAGTATTTT
V: TRBV4-2; D: -; J: TRBJ1-2; size: few; CDR3: CASSQDLSGSNYGYTF; DNA: TGTGCCAGCAGCCAAGATTTATCAGGCTCTAACTATGGCTACACCTTC
V: TRBV2; D: -; J: TRBJ2-4; size: -; CDR3: CASSDPGASWTKNIQYF; DNA: TGTGCCAGCAGCGACCCAGGGGCCTCGTGGACCAAAAACATTCAGTACTTC
V: TRBV6-1; D: TRBD1; J: TRBJ1-2; size: -; CDR3: CASSPLTGGFYGYTF; DNA: TGTGCCAGCAGTCCTTTGACAGGGGGTTTCTATGGCTACACCTTC
V: TRBV9; D: -; J: TRBJ2-5; size: -; CDR3: CASSAGQLKETQYF; DNA: TGTGCCAGCAGCGCCGGACAGCTAAAAGAGACCCAGTACTTC
V: TRBV19; D: TRBD1; J: TRBJ2-2; size: -; CDR3: CASSIMRTGTDRTGELFF; DNA: TGTGCCAGTAGTATCATGAGGACAGGGACCGACCGCACCGGGGAGCTGTTTTTT
V: TRBV6-5; D: -; J: TRBJ1-5; size: -; CDR3: CASSRVPVPNQPQHF; DNA: TGTGCCAGCAGTCGGGTTCCAGTTCCCAATCAGCCCCAGCATTTT
V: TRBV19; D: -; J: TRBJ1-1; size: -; CDR3: CASSISGNTEAFF; DNA: TGTGCCAGTAGTATTAGCGGGAACACTGAAGCTTTCTTT
V: TRBV14; D: -; J: TRBJ2-3; size: -; CDR3: CASSPPMTDTQYF; DNA: TGTGCCAGCAGCCCACCTATGACAGATACGCAGTATTTT
V: TRBV7-9; D: -; J: TRBJ2-3; size: -; CDR3: CASSPMTDTQYF; DNA: TGTGCCAGCAGCCCTATGACAGATACGCAGTATTTT
V: TRBV25-1; D: -; J: TRBJ1-3; size: -; CDR3: CASSLPGGLGGNTIYF; DNA: TGTGCCAGCAGTCTACCCGGGGGGCTAGGGGGGAACACCATATATTTT
V: TRBV6-5; D: TRBD1; J: TRBJ1-3; size: -; CDR3: CASSRQGDSGNTIYF; DNA: TGTGCCAGCAGTCGACAGGGGGACTCTGGAAACACCATATATTTT
V: TRBV30; D: TRBD1; J: TRBJ1-1; size: -; CDR3: CAWRGTGGTTEAFF; DNA: TGTGCCTGGAGGGGGACAGGTGGAACCACTGAAGCTTTCTTT
V: TRBV5-1; D: TRBD2; J: TRBJ2-2; size: -; CDR3: CASSGTSGYTGELFF; DNA: TGCGCCAGCAGCGGTACTAGCGGATACACCGGGGAGCTGTTTTTT
V: TRBV5-4; D: TRBD2; J: TRBJ2-3; size: -; CDR3: CASSLGASGGTDTQYF; DNA: TGTGCCAGCAGCTTGGGGGCTAGCGGGGGTACAGATACGCAGTATTTT
V: TRBV6-1; D: -; J: TRBJ2-1; size: -; CDR3: CASMGHYNEQFF; DNA: TGTGCCAGCATGGGACACTACAATGAGCAGTTCTTC
V: TRBV2; D: -; J: TRBJ1-2; size: once; CDR3: CASSVDSPRFYGYTF; DNA: TGTGCCAGCAGTGTCGACAGTCCCCGCTTTTATGGCTACACCTTC
V: TRBV10-3; D: TRBD2; J: TRBJ2-7; size: -; CDR3: CAIKENGRASEQYF; DNA: TGTGCCATCAAGGAAAACGGGAGGGCCAGCGAGCAGTACTTC
V: TRBV6-5; D: -; J: TRBJ1-4; size: -; CDR3: CASSYSLLATNEKLFF; DNA: TGTGCCAGCAGTTACTCCCTACTGGCAACTAATGAAAAACTGTTTTTT
V: TRBV11-2; D: -; J: TRBJ1-2; size: -; CDR3: CASSLDPSYGYTF; DNA: TGTGCCAGCAGCTTAGACCCTAGCTATGGCTACACCTTC
V: TRBV10-3; D: TRBD1; J: TRBJ2-3; size: -; CDR3: CAIEGQGADTQYF; DNA: TGTGCCATCGAGGGACAGGGCGCAGATACGCAGTATTTT
V: TRBV19; D: TRBD1; J: TRBJ1-2; size: once; CDR3: CASSMAGTGYRYTF; DNA: TGTGCCAGTAGTATGGCCGGGACAGGGTATCGCTACACCTTC